The 25 T cell receptor beta chains below come from one sample, sequenced in a study of PD-1 blockade in classical Hodgkin lymphoma. The repertoire was sequenced with immunoSEQ multiplex PCR; TCRdb's copy has only in-frame clones and lacks some. The table shows approximately 21,000 clones, with 75% to 90% occurring only once. Time point defined: cycle 4 day 1 (C4D1), after less than 7 weeks of nivolumab. All the patients suffered relapse after autologous stem cell transplantation, and brentuximab vedotin exposure differed. Magnetic negative selection isolated CD8+ T cells from thawed PBMCs. Sequencing used CD8+ T cells from blood, obtained before the fourth cycle of nivolumab. The source of these receptors is a human donor with classical Hodgkin lymphoma.

The rearrangement uses TRBV27 and TRBJ2-3; 13 bases line up with TRBD2. CDR1 is MNHEY and CDR2 is SMNVEV in the germline V gene (reference sequence). The CDR3 extends over 16 amino acids. V was clipped by 7 bases and J by 5 bases; unmatched bases: 9. In DNA, the CDR3 is TGTGCCAGCAAGCGGACTAGCGGGGGTTTTTTAGATACGCAGTATTTT. Its translation is CASKRTSGGFLDTQYF.

The chain combines TRBV19 with TRBJ2-1, with a weak D call TRBD1 (6 bases). V shed 1 base and J shed 9 bases, with 16 bases lying between them. There are 15 residues in the CDR3. Germline CDR1 LNHDA, CDR2 SQIVND (reference sequence). DNA for the CDR3: TGTGCCAGTAGTATAGTGCCTCAGGGGTGGACTGAGCAGTTCTTC. Protein: CASSIVPQGWTEQFF. The full variable domain, completed using reference TRBV19 and TRBJ2-1, is DGGITQSPKYLFRKEGQNVTLSCEQNLNHDAMYWYRQDPGQGLRLIYYSQIVNDFQKGDIAEGYSVSREKKESFPLTVTSAQKNPTAFYLCASSIVPQGWTEQFFGPGTRLTVL.

This clone was seen a few times. The chain combines TRBV2 with TRBJ1-2; 7 bases are a match to TRBD1. The germline gives CDR1 SNHLY, CDR2 FYNNEI. The CDR3 totals 12 residues. V was clipped by 4 bases and J by 8 bases; unmatched bases: 4. This CDR3 reads CASSGQGVGYTF. The CDR3 nucleotides are TGTGCCAGCAGTGGACAGGGCGTGGGCTACACCTTC.

The rearrangement uses TRBV18 and TRBJ2-5, with D maybe TRBD1 (5 bases). The CDR3 runs 17 residues. The germline V gene has CDR1 KGHSH and CDR2 LQKENI. Trimming cost V 0 bases and J 0 bases, with 14 bases left between them. This CDR3 is CASSPPDIGWYQETQYF. DNA for the CDR3: TGTGCCAGCTCACCACCGGACATCGGGTGGTACCAAGAGACCCAGTACTTC. Filled out from reference TRBV18 and TRBJ2-5, the complete variable domain reads NAGVMQNPRHLVRRRGQEARLRCSPMKGHSHVYWYRQLPEEGLKFMVYLQKENIIDESGMPKERFSAEFPKEGPSILRIQQVVRGDSAAYFCASSPPDIGWYQETQYFGPGTRLLVL.

The chain combines TRBV4-1 with TRBJ2-3; a weak D match, TRBD1 (6 bases). Trimming removed 1 base from V and 8 bases from J, with 10 bases in between. This CDR3 is 13 amino acids long. Germline CDR1 MGHRA, CDR2 YSYEKL. CDR3 sequence (DNA): TGCGCCAGCAGCCAAGGGGAAGGGGGTACGCAGTATTTT. This translates into CASSQGEGGTQYF.

The chain's CDR3 is CASSWDSERKLFF. The CDR3 DNA reads as TGTGCCAGCAGCTGGGACAGCGAGAGGAAACTGTTTTTT. The chain couples TRBV7-9 to TRBJ1-4; 7 bases map to TRBD1. With 4 bases clipped from V and 11 bases from J, the junction kept 7 bases outside the gene matches. Germline loops: CDR1 SEHNR, CDR2 FQNEAQ (reference sequence). This CDR3 comprises 13 residues.

With regard to this clone: No conserved phenylalanine or tryptophan is present at the end of the CDR3, so a read error is the likely explanation. The rearrangement uses TRBV29-1 and TRBJ1-4; D possibly corresponds to TRBD1 (6 bases). V was shortened by 0 bases and J by 8 bases, with 19 bases between the two germline ends. Germline values: CDR1 SQVTM, CDR2 ANQGSEA. The CDR3 runs 16 residues. For the CDR3, the DNA is TGCAGCGTTGAAGATCCGGGGGCGCCCGGCGGCGAAAAACTGTTTTCT. Its protein product is CSVEDPGAPGGEKLFS.

This clone is a singleton in its sample. The chain's CDR3 is CASSDRDRTTTNEKLFF. CDR3 DNA sequence: TGTGCCAGCAGTGACAGGGACAGGACCACAACTAATGAAAAACTGTTTTTT. This rearrangement joins TRBV6-1 to TRBJ1-4, with TRBD1 identical over 8 bases. There are 17 residues in the CDR3. Germline trimming cut 3 bases from V and 0 bases from J; bases unmatched to any gene: 6. Looked up from germline, CDR1 is MNHNS and CDR2 is SASEGT.

V gene TRBV9 combines with J gene TRBJ1-1, with D unresolved. Trimming took 4 bases from V and 4 from J, leaving 11 bases between them. The CDR3 is made up of 13 amino acids. Per germline, CDR1 SGDLS and CDR2 YYNGEE. The CDR3 nucleotides are TGTGCCAGCAGCCCTCCGATCGGCACTGAAGCTTTCTTT. Amino acid sequence: CASSPPIGTEAFF.

The gene calls are TRBV10-1 and TRBJ1-2, with a tentative D call TRBD1 (5 bases). V was cut by 9 bases and J by 4 bases, with 12 bases left in between. The CDR3 sequence is 12 residues long. The germline V gene has CDR1 WNHNN and CDR2 SYGVQD (reference sequence). CDR3 region: CASRGLSYGYTF. CDR3 nucleotide sequence: TGCGCCAGTAGGGGTTTATCCTATGGCTACACCTTC.

The chain recombines TRBV27 with TRBJ2-7; D might be TRBD1 (6 bases). Germline V gene data show CDR1 as MNHEY and CDR2 as SMNVEV (reference sequence). The V and J ends lost 6 bases and 2 bases respectively, with 14 bases between them. The CDR3 sequence is 14 residues long. CDR3 sequence reads: CASSPSRGAYEQYF. As DNA, the CDR3 is TGTGCCAGCAGCCCTAGCAGGGGTGCCTACGAGCAGTACTTC.

This clone was seen only once. This chain uses TRBV27 with TRBJ2-1; the match to TRBD1 covers 7 bases. The CDR3 is 16 amino acids. Germline V gene sequence: CDR1 MNHEY, CDR2 SMNVEV (reference sequence). Trimming cost V 5 bases and J 1 base; bases outside gene matches: 8. CDR3: CASSGNPGQSYNEQFF. CDR3 sequence (DNA): TGTGCCAGCAGTGGTAACCCGGGACAGTCCTACAATGAGCAGTTCTTC.

This clone is a singleton in its sample. The rearrangement joins TRBV4-2 to TRBJ2-2; 9 bases match TRBD2. This CDR3 region has 17 residues. V lost 4 bases and J lost 8; bases outside the gene matches: 14. Germline V gene lookup returns CDR1 LGHNA and CDR2 YNFKEQ. In DNA form, the CDR3 reads TGTGCCAGCAGCCCTCAGGAACTAGCGGGCGGAGGTGGGGAGCTGTTTTTT. Amino acid sequence: CASSPQELAGGGGELFF.

The chain employs TRBV11-2 and TRBJ1-2, with 9 bases aligning to TRBD1. This CDR3 comprises 14 residues. Germline V CDR1 and CDR2: SGHAT, FQNNGV. V lost 1 base, J lost 5 bases, and 2 bases stayed unmatched. The CDR3 nucleotides read TGTGCCAGCAGCTTAGGACAGGGGGTTTATGGCTACACCTTC. This translates into CASSLGQGVYGYTF. Together with reference TRBV11-2 and TRBJ1-2, the CDR3 gives the full variable domain: EAGVAQSPRYKIIEKRQSVAFWCNPISGHATLYWYQQILGQGPKLLIQFQNNGVVDDSQLPKDRFSAERLKGVDSTLKIQPAKLEDSAVYLCASSLGQGVYGYTFGSGTRLTVV.

This clone was detected a few times. V and J are TRBV11-2 and TRBJ1-2; 8 bases align to TRBD1. V shed 0 bases, J shed 3 bases, and the junction held 3 bases outside the gene matches. The CDR3 length is 15 residues. From germline, CDR1 is SGHAT and CDR2 FQNNGV. The CDR3 DNA reads TGTGCCAGCAGCTTAGAGGACAGGGCGGACTATGGCTACACCTTC. Amino acids: CASSLEDRADYGYTF. The full variable domain, in which reference TRBV11-2 and TRBJ1-2 provide the parts outside the CDR3, is EAGVAQSPRYKIIEKRQSVAFWCNPISGHATLYWYQQILGQGPKLLIQFQNNGVVDDSQLPKDRFSAERLKGVDSTLKIQPAKLEDSAVYLCASSLEDRADYGYTFGSGTRLTVV.

The chain links TRBV2 to TRBJ1-3, with D perhaps TRBD1 (6 bases). CDR3 size: 15 residues. Trimming removed 6 bases at V and 4 bases at J, with 16 bases between. Germline-derived CDR1 and CDR2 are SNHLY and FYNNEI. CDR3 in amino acids: CASSAADRLGNTIYF. CDR3 bases: TGTGCCAGCAGCGCCGCCGACAGGTTGGGAAACACCATATATTTT.

V is TRBV5-4 and J is TRBJ2-7; D may be TRBD1 or TRBD2 (5 bases each). The CDR3 is made up of 14 amino acids. Germline CDR1 and CDR2: SGHNT and YYREEE (reference sequence). V gave up 4 bases and J gave up 0 bases, with 11 bases separating them. CDR3 amino acids: CASSEGRSSYEQYF. The CDR3 nucleotides are TGTGCCAGCAGCGAGGGACGGAGCTCCTACGAGCAGTACTTC.

Written as DNA, the CDR3 is TGTGCCAGCAGCTTACCCCAGGGGGCCGGGGAGCTGTTTTTT. This translates into CASSLPQGAGELFF. The chain uses TRBV7-6 and TRBJ2-2, with 7 bases aligning to TRBD1. The CDR3 is made up of 14 amino acids. Looked up from germline, CDR1 is SGHVS and CDR2 is FNYEAQ. The V segment lost 2 bases and the J segment 6 bases; nucleotides outside the gene matches: 3.

This rearrangement joins TRBV9 to TRBJ1-1; D possibly corresponds to TRBD1 (5 bases). This CDR3 spans 17 amino acids. Per germline, CDR1 SGDLS and CDR2 YYNGEE. The ends were cut back, 0 bases at V and 3 bases at J, with 18 bases in the middle. CDR3 region: CASSVVPPGKRDTEAFF. As DNA, the CDR3 is TGTGCCAGCAGCGTAGTCCCCCCAGGGAAAAGGGACACTGAAGCTTTCTTT.

The genes are TRBV2 and TRBJ2-1, with TRBD1 identical over 10 bases. The CDR3 runs 15 residues. The germline gives CDR1 SNHLY, CDR2 FYNNEI. V trimming: 7 bases; J trimming: 6 bases; junction bases outside the gene matches: 9. Written as DNA, the CDR3 is TGTGCCAGCACCTTGGGGAGGACAGGGGGCAATGAGCAGTTCTTC. It specifies CASTLGRTGGNEQFF.

This rearrangement joins TRBV4-3 to TRBJ2-7, with a tentative D call TRBD1 (5 bases). V lost 0 bases to trimming and J lost 2 bases, with 8 bases between them. This CDR3 has 14 amino acids. Germline V CDR1 and CDR2: LGHNA, YSLEER. The CDR3: CASSQEWTTYEQYF. CDR3 DNA: TGCGCCAGCAGCCAAGAATGGACAACCTACGAGCAGTACTTC.

This chain uses TRBV5-1 with TRBJ1-1; no clear D. From germline, CDR1 is SGHRS and CDR2 YFSETQ. Trimming left V 0 bases short and J 1 base short, with 4 bases between. The CDR3 contains 13 residues. Written as DNA, the CDR3 is TGCGCCAGCAGCTTGGCTTCGAACACTGAAGCTTTCTTT. Translating gives CASSLASNTEAFF.

This sequence joins TRBV30 and TRBJ2-1; TRBD2 matches at 7 bases. The V gene's germline CDR1 is GTSNPN and CDR2 SVGIG (reference sequence). This CDR3 has 12 amino acids. The CDR3 here is CAMSGDYNEQFF. The CDR3 nucleotides are TGTGCAATGAGCGGGGACTACAATGAGCAGTTCTTC.

The chain links TRBV7-3 to TRBJ2-3; 11 bases fit TRBD2. V was pared by 2 bases and J by 6 bases, with 10 bases of the junction left unmatched. From germline, CDR1 is SGHTA and CDR2 FQGTGA. This CDR3 spans 17 amino acids. The CDR3 DNA sequence: TGTGCCAGCAGCTTATGGCCTAGCGGGGGGTATAGGGATACGCAGTATTTT. This gives the protein CASSLWPSGGYRDTQYF.

This chain uses TRBV5-4 with TRBJ2-5, with 11 bases identical to TRBD2. The trim removed 5 bases at V and 9 bases at J, leaving 21 bases unmatched. CDR1 SGHNT and CDR2 YYREEE come from the germline V gene (reference sequence). This CDR3 region has 18 residues. The CDR3 nucleotides read TGTGCCAGCAGATCCACTAGCGGGGGTTCTCCCTCCACGGTGGCCCAGTACTTC. It encodes CASRSTSGGSPSTVAQYF.